The table lists the clone carrying this TCR beta chain with many counts. The antigen remains unidentified. These data originate in a study of T cells in Graves' hyperthyroidism and ophthalmopathy. Amplified TCR beta CDR3 regions derived from RNA transcripts. TCR CDR3 underwent first-round RT-PCR with the HTBI primer set. Each CDR3 protein is one row after TCRdb ran MiXCR on the multiplex PCR reads. The sample contains around 690,000 distinct CDR3 sequences, roughly 17% of which appear only once. The CDR3 runs 16 residues. Germline trimming cut 4 bases from V and 4 bases from J; bases unmatched to any gene: 8. Germline values: CDR1 SGHTA, CDR2 FQGNSA. Regarding the study as a whole: Peripheral blood also featured most of the thyroid clonotypes expanded above 0.001. Stable hyperthyroidism and ophthalmopathy were separated using 13 V-J signatures. Model output signaled ophthalmopathy a median around 6.9 months ahead of onset.

J is TRBJ2-3 and V is TRBV7-2, with 10 bases that match TRBD1. The receptor comes from a man aged 50 to 59 with Graves' hyperthyroidism. Sequencing was performed on blood. The CDR3 sequence is CASSSADRGLADTQYF. The CDR3 DNA reads TGTGCCAGCAGCTCTGCTGACAGGGGGCTCGCAGATACGCAGTATTTT.